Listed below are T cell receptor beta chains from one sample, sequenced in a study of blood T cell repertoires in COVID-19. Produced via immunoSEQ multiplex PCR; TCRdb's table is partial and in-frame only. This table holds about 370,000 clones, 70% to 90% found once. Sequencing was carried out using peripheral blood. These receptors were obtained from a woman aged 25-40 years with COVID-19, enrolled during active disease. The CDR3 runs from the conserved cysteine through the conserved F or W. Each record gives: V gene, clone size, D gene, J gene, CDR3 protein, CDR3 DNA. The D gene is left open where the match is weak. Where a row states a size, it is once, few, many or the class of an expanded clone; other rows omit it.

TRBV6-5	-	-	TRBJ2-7	CASREISAHEQYF	TGTGCCAGCAGGGAGATTTCGGCCCACGAGCAGTACTTC
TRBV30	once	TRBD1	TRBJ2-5	CAWSDTGTGETQYF	TGTGCCTGGAGTGATACCGGGACAGGGGAGACCCAGTACTTC
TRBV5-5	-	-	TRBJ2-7	CASSLGGDYEQYF	TGTGCCAGCAGCTTGGGCGGCGACTACGAGCAGTACTTC
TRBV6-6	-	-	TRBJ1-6	CASSLGTSNSPLHF	TGTGCCAGCAGTTTAGGGACTTCTAATTCACCCCTCCACTTT
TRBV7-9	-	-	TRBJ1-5	CASSSLGTNQPQHF	TGTGCCAGCAGCTCCCTGGGGACAAATCAGCCCCAGCATTTT
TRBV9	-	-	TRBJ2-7	CASSVGGAEGYEQYF	TGTGCCAGCAGCGTAGGTGGGGCGGAGGGCTACGAGCAGTACTTC
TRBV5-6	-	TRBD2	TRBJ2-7	CASSLAGGGSSYEQYF	TGTGCCAGCAGCTTGGCGGGGGGGGGAAGCTCCTACGAGCAGTACTTC
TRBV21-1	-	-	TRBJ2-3	CASSYSNSRGGSTDTQYF	TGTGCCAGCAGCTACTCTAATTCGAGGGGGGGAAGCACAGATACGCAGTATTTT
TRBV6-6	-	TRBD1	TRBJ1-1	CASSLPGTGANTEAFF	TGTGCCAGCAGTCTCCCCGGGACAGGGGCGAACACTGAAGCTTTCTTT
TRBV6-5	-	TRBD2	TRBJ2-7	CAAGTSFRGPYEQYF	TGTGCCGCCGGGACTAGCTTTCGGGGACCCTACGAGCAGTACTTC
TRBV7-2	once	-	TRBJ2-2	CASSSAQGSVDFSGELFF	TGTGCCAGCAGCTCGGCCCAAGGTAGCGTTGACTTCTCCGGGGAGCTGTTTTTT
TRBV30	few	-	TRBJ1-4	CAWSVGDGEKLFF	TGTGCCTGGAGTGTAGGAGATGGTGAAAAACTGTTTTTT
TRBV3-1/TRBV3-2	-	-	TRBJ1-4	CASSRKKGANEKLFF	TGTGCCAGCAGCCGAAAGAAAGGGGCCAATGAAAAACTGTTTTTT
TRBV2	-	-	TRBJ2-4	CAPRRGNIQYF	TGTGCCCCCCGAAGGGGAAACATTCAGTACTTC
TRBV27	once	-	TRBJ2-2	CASSLFRAGELFF	TGTGCCAGCAGTTTATTCCGGGCCGGGGAGCTGTTTTTT
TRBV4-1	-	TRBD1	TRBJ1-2	CASSQTGTGGANYGYTF	TGCGCCAGCAGCCAGACCGGGACAGGGGGTGCTAACTATGGCTACACCTTC
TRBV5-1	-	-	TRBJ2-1	CASSLGSPGDEQFF	TGCGCCAGCAGCTTGGGAAGTCCAGGGGATGAGCAGTTCTTC
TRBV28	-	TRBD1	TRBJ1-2	CASSYLQGGYTF	TGTGCCAGCAGTTACCTACAGGGGGGCTACACCTTC
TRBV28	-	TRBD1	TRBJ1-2	CASSPRTGIDGYTF	TGTGCCAGCAGCCCTAGGACAGGGATTGATGGCTACACCTTC
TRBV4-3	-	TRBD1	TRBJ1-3	CASSQGDRGDTIYF	TGCGCCAGCAGCCAAGGGGACAGGGGTGACACCATATATTTT
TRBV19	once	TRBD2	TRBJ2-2	CASSIVNSGSYTGELFF	TGTGCCAGTAGTATAGTCAATAGCGGGAGTTACACCGGGGAGCTGTTTTTT
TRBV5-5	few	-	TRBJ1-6	CASSHTPGSYNSPLHF	TGTGCCAGCAGCCATACCCCAGGCTCCTATAATTCACCCCTCCACTTT
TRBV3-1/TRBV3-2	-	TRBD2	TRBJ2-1	CASSQWTSGRIYNEQFF	TGTGCCAGCAGCCAATGGACTAGCGGGAGGATTTACAATGAGCAGTTCTTC
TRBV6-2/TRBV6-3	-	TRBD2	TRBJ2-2	CASSRPLAGGPLSGELFF	TGTGCCAGCAGCCGACCCCTAGCGGGAGGGCCTCTTTCCGGGGAGCTGTTTTTT
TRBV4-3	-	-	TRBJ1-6	CASSQVRQGISYNSPLHF	TGCGCCAGCAGCCAAGTAAGGCAGGGTATTTCCTATAATTCACCCCTCCACTTT
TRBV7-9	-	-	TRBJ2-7	CASSLSVGVRVEQYF	TGTGCCAGCAGCTTAAGTGTGGGAGTGAGGGTCGAGCAGTACTTC
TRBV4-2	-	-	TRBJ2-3	CASSQDRLGAGSDTQYF	TGTGCCAGCAGCCAAGATCGGCTGGGAGCTGGTTCAGATACGCAGTATTTT
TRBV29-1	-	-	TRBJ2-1	CSALEGLTLYNEQFF	TGCAGCGCGTTGGAAGGACTGACCCTATACAATGAGCAGTTCTTC
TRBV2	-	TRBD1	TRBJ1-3	CASTRQGSGNTIYF	TGTGCCAGCACCCGACAGGGGTCTGGAAACACCATATATTTT
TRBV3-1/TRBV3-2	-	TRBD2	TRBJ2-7	CASSLTSGPHYEQYF	TGTGCCAGCAGCCTTACTAGCGGCCCTCACTACGAGCAGTACTTC
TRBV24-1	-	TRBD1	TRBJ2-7	CATSGSTGGTSYEQYF	TGTGCCACCAGTGGATCGACAGGGGGCACGTCCTACGAGCAGTACTTC
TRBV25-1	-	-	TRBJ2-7	CASSEYGVYEQYF	TGTGCCAGCAGTGAATACGGGGTCTACGAGCAGTACTTC
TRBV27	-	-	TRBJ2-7	CASRLAYSYEQYF	TGTGCCAGCCGTTTAGCCTACTCCTACGAGCAGTACTTC
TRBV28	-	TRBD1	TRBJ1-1	CASSRIGTAMNTEAFF	TGTGCCAGCAGCCGAATCGGGACAGCCATGAACACTGAAGCTTTCTTT
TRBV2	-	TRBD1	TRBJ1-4	CASSVTGGTTNEKLFF	TGTGCCAGCAGCGTGACAGGGGGAACAACTAATGAAAAACTGTTTTTT
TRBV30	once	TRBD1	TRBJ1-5	CAWSGTGINQPQHF	TGTGCCTGGTCCGGGACAGGGATAAATCAGCCCCAGCATTTT
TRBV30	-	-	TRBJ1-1	CAWSEGGGYQSEAFF	TGTGCCTGGAGTGAAGGGGGGGGGTACCAGTCTGAAGCTTTCTTT
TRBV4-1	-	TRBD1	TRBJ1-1	CASSPDRDAEAFF	TGCGCCAGCAGTCCCGACAGGGACGCTGAAGCTTTCTTT
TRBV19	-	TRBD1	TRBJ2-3	CASSLSGTGTDTQYF	TGTGCCAGTAGTCTCTCCGGGACAGGCACAGATACGCAGTATTTT
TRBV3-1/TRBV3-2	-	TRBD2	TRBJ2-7	CASSLGLVYEQYF	TGTGCCAGCAGCCTCGGACTAGTGTACGAGCAGTACTTC
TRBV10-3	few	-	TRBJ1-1	CAISVGSSFEAFF	TGTGCCATCAGTGTTGGGAGTAGCTTTGAAGCTTTCTTT
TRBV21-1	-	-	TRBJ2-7	CASSKQGSTYEQYF	TGTGCCAGCAGCAAACAGGGCTCAACCTACGAGCAGTACTTC
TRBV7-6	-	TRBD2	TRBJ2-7	CASSPTSGRSYEQYF	TGTGCCAGCAGCCCTACTAGCGGGAGGTCGTACGAGCAGTACTTC
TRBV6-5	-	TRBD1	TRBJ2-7	CASRGDRGGEQYF	TGTGCCAGCAGGGGGGACAGGGGGGGGGAGCAGTACTTC
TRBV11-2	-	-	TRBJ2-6	CASSLAGSGANVLTF	TGTGCCAGCAGCTTAGCGGGGTCCGGGGCCAACGTCCTGACTTTC
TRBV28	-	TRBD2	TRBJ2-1	CASSFRLGRGANEQFF	TGTGCCAGCAGTTTTCGGCTCGGGAGGGGAGCCAATGAGCAGTTCTTC
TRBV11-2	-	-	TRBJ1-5	CASSLSGYEPQHF	TGTGCCAGCAGCCTCTCAGGGTATGAGCCCCAGCATTTT
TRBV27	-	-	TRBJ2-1	CASSWRGHNEQFF	TGTGCCAGCAGTTGGAGGGGACACAATGAGCAGTTCTTC
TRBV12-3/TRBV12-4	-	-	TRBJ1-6	CASSSTAPLHF	TGTGCCAGCAGTTCTACGGCACCCCTCCACTTT
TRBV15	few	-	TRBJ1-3	CATSRGWGGSGNTIYF	TGTGCCACCAGCAGAGGGTGGGGGGGCTCTGGAAACACCATATATTTT
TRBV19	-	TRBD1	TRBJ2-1	CASSMGTGYAHEQFF	TGTGCCAGTAGTATGGGGACAGGGTATGCTCATGAGCAGTTCTTC
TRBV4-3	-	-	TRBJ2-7	CASSQGKGQYEQYF	TGCGCCAGCAGCCAAGGGAAGGGGCAGTACGAGCAGTACTTC
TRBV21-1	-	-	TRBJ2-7	CASTAGTGSYEQYF	TGTGCCAGCACCGCCGGGACAGGGTCCTACGAGCAGTACTTC
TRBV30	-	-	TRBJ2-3	CAWSVQGDTQYF	TGTGCCTGGAGTGTACAGGGAGATACGCAGTATTTT
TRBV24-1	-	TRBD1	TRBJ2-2	CATSVGTGVNTGELFF	TGTGCCACCAGTGTTGGGACAGGAGTCAATACCGGGGAGCTGTTTTTT
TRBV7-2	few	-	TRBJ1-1	CASSLVVTEAFF	TGTGCCAGCAGCTTAGTTGTAACTGAAGCTTTCTTT